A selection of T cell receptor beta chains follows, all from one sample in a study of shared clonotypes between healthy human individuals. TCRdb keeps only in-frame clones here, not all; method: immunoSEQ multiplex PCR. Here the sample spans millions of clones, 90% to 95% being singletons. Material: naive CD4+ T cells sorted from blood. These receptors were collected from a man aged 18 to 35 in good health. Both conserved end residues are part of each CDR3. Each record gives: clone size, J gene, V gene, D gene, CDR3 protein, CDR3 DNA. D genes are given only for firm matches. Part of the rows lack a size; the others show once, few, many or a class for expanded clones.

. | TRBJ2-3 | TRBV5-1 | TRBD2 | CASSGTGLATTDTQYF | TGCGCCAGCAGCGGAACCGGACTAGCTACCACAGATACGCAGTATTTT
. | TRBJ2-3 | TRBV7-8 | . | CASSLAGVGGYTDTQYF | TGTGCCAGCAGCTTAGCGGGAGTCGGCGGGTACACAGATACGCAGTATTTT
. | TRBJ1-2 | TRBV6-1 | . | CASSDLGINYGYTF | TGTGCCAGCAGTGATTTGGGAATTAACTATGGCTACACCTTC
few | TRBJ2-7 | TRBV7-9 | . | CASSDDMSSYEQYF | TGTGCCAGCAGCGATGACATGAGCTCCTACGAGCAGTACTTC
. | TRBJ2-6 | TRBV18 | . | CASSPGGLTGTGANVLTF | TGTGCCAGCTCGCCTGGTGGGCTTACAGGGACTGGGGCCAACGTCCTGACTTTC
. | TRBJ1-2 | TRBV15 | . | CATSRGNYGYTF | TGTGCCACCAGCAGGGGGAACTATGGCTACACCTTC
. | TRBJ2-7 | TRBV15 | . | CATSSGPREQYF | TGTGCCACCAGCAGCGGGCCCAGGGAGCAGTACTTC
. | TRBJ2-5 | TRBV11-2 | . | CASSPMDIETQYF | TGTGCCAGCAGCCCTATGGACATAGAGACCCAGTACTTC
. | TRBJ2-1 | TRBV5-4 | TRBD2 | CASSLEGLAGNEQFF | TGTGCCAGCAGCTTGGAGGGACTAGCGGGAAATGAGCAGTTCTTC
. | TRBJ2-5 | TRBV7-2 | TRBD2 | CASSLAGLGETQYF | TGTGCCAGCAGCTTAGCGGGACTAGGTGAGACCCAGTACTTC
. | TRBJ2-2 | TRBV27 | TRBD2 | CASSQTPGGAGTGELFF | TGTGCCAGCAGCCAGACCCCCGGGGGGGCGGGCACCGGGGAGCTGTTTTTT
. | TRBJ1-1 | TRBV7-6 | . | CASSRQGNTEAFF | TGTGCCAGCAGTCGTCAGGGGAACACTGAAGCTTTCTTT
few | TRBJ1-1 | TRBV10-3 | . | CAIKNEAAMNTEAFF | TGTGCCATCAAGAATGAGGCGGCGATGAACACTGAAGCTTTCTTT
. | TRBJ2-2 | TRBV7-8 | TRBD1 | CASSPRTGVAGELFF | TGTGCCAGCAGCCCACGGACAGGGGTGGCCGGGGAGCTGTTTTTT
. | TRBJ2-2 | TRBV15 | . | CATSSRVSGELFF | TGTGCCACCAGCAGTCGGGTCTCCGGGGAGCTGTTTTTT
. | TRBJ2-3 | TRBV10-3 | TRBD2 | CAISETIAGGTIGDTQYF | TGTGCCATCAGTGAAACGATTGCGGGGGGGACGATTGGAGATACGCAGTATTTT
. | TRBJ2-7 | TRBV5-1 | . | CASSFEVSYEQYF | TGCGCCAGCAGCTTCGAAGTCTCCTACGAGCAGTACTTC
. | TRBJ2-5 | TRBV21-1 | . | CASSKVRQDRGSPSAGGRGETQYF | TGTGCCAGCAGCAAAGTTCGGCAGGACAGGGGATCCCCCTCGGCGGGAGGGCGGGGGGAGACCCAGTACTTC
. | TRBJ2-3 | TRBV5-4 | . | CASSLGQQGSDTQYF | TGTGCCAGCAGCTTGGGGCAACAGGGTTCAGATACGCAGTATTTT
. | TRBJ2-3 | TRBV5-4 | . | CASSPGLTTGDTQYF | TGTGCCAGCAGCCCCGGACTAACAACTGGGGATACGCAGTATTTT
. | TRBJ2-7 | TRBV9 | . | CASSVGQGKEQYF | TGTGCCAGCAGCGTAGGCCAGGGAAAAGAGCAGTACTTC
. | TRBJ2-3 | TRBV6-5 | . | CASSYGGISTDTQYF | TGTGCCAGCAGCTACGGCGGAATTAGCACAGATACGCAGTATTTT
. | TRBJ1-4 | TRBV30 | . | CAWSVRQGEKLFF | TGTGCCTGGAGTGTACGTCAGGGGGAAAAACTGTTTTTT
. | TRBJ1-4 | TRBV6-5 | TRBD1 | CASSRDRANEKLFF | TGTGCCAGCAGTCGGGACAGGGCTAATGAAAAACTGTTTTTT
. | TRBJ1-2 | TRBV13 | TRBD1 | CASSPRTGGPYGYTF | TGTGCCAGCAGCCCCCGGACAGGTGGGCCCTATGGCTACACCTTC
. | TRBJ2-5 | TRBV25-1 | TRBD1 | CASSRDRQETQYF | TGTGCCAGCAGCCGGGACAGACAAGAGACCCAGTACTTC
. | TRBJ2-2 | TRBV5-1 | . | CASSLGGNTGELFF | TGCGCCAGCAGCTTGGGGGGTAACACCGGGGAGCTGTTTTTT
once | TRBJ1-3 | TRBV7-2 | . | CASSLSGTLSGNTIYF | TGTGCCAGCAGCTTATCTGGGACACTTTCTGGAAACACCATATATTTT
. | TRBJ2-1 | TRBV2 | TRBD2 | CASRMTSAGEQFF | TGTGCCAGCAGGATGACTAGCGCGGGTGAGCAGTTCTTC
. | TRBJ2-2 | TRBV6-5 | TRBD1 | CASSYSTTGPTGELFF | TGTGCCAGCAGTTACTCGACGACAGGGCCGACCGGGGAGCTGTTTTTT
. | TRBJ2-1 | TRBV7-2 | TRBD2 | CASSLVGTTFNEQFF | TGTGCCAGCAGCTTAGTAGGGACTACCTTTAATGAGCAGTTCTTC
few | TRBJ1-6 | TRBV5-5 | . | CASSFNSRVSSPLHF | TGTGCCAGCAGTTTCAATTCCAGGGTTAGCTCACCCCTCCACTTT
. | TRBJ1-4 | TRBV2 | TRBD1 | CASRTGGFSEKLFF | TGTGCCAGCAGGACAGGGGGCTTTAGTGAAAAACTGTTTTTT
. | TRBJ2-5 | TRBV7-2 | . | CASSPFAGPETQYF | TGTGCCAGCAGCCCCTTTGCGGGTCCAGAGACCCAGTACTTC
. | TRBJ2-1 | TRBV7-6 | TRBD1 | CASRTTGANEQFF | TGTGCCAGCAGAACAACAGGGGCCAATGAGCAGTTCTTC
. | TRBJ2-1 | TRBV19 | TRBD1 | CASIEGQGPPYAYNEQFF | TGTGCCAGTATCGAGGGACAGGGGCCCCCCTACGCATACAATGAGCAGTTCTTC
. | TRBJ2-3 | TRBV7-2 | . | CASSLDRPRGTDTQYF | TGTGCCAGCAGCCTAGACCGGCCCCGAGGCACAGATACGCAGTATTTT
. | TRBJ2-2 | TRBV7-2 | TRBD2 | CASSQLAGPITGELFF | TGTGCCAGCAGCCAACTAGCGGGGCCAATCACCGGGGAGCTGTTTTTT
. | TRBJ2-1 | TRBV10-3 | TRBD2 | CAISESGGGSYNEQFF | TGTGCCATCAGTGAGTCTGGGGGGGGCTCCTACAATGAGCAGTTCTTC
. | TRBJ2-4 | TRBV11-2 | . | CASSFGGGENIQYF | TGTGCCAGCAGCTTCGGCGGGGGCGAAAACATTCAGTACTTC
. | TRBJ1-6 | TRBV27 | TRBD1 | CASSPLDRLNSPLHF | TGTGCCAGCAGTCCGCTGGACAGGCTGAATTCACCCCTCCACTTT
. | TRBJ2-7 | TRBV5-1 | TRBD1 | CASSPWTGESSYEQYF | TGCGCCAGCAGCCCCTGGACAGGGGAAAGCTCCTACGAGCAGTACTTC
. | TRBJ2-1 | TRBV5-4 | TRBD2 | CASSLEASGRGHEQFF | TGTGCCAGCAGCTTGGAGGCTAGCGGGAGGGGTCATGAGCAGTTCTTC
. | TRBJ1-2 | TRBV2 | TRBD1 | CASRVGQGNGYTF | TGTGCCAGCAGGGTGGGACAGGGGAATGGCTACACCTTC
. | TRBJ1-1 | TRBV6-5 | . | CASSYSAGPVNTEAFF | TGTGCCAGCAGTTACTCGGCAGGCCCGGTGAACACTGAAGCTTTCTTT
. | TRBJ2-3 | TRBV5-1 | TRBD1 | CASSPGTGSTDTQYF | TGCGCCAGCAGCCCCGGGACAGGGAGCACAGATACGCAGTATTTT
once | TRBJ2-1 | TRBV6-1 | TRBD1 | CASSPTGAYNEQFF | TGTGCCAGCAGTCCAACAGGGGCCTACAATGAGCAGTTCTTC
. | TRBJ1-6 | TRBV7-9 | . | CASSVTGVTLHF | TGTGCCAGCAGCGTAACAGGTGTGACCCTCCACTTT